The rows below give T cell receptor beta chains drawn from one sample of a study of OX40 agonist ivuxolimab in advanced cancers. Produced via immunoSEQ multiplex PCR; TCRdb's table is partial and in-frame only. The sample lists 91,000 or so clones; 65% to 90% were seen once. The sequenced sample was CD4+ or CD8+ T cells sorted from blood, obtained in a trial of the OX40 agonist ivuxolimab. These receptor sequences come from an adult with an advanced solid tumor such as melanoma, head and neck, liver or kidney cancer. Both conserved end residues are part of each CDR3. Fields, in order: V gene, D gene, J gene, clone size, CDR3 DNA, CDR3 protein. The D gene is left open where the match is weak. The size of a clone is reported for some rows only, either as once, few or many, or as a class for expanded clones.

TRBV5-6	NA	TRBJ2-7	NA	TGTGCCAGCAGCTTGGGGGATCTGGGCAGGGGCTACGAGCAGTACTTC	CASSLGDLGRGYEQYF
TRBV7-3	TRBD1	TRBJ2-1	NA	TGTGCCAGCAGCTTTACAGGGGGTTCATACAATGAGCAGTTCTTC	CASSFTGGSYNEQFF
TRBV9	NA	TRBJ2-1	NA	TGTGCCAGCAGCCTCCCCCAAGCGAGCTCCTACAATGAGCAGTTCTTC	CASSLPQASSYNEQFF
TRBV6-1	NA	TRBJ2-3	NA	TGTGCCAGCAGTGAACGCTTGATCACAGATACGCAGTATTTT	CASSERLITDTQYF
TRBV10-2	NA	TRBJ2-7	once	TGTGCCATCAGTGAGTCTGCCAGGGGTTACGAGCAGTACTTC	CAISESARGYEQYF
TRBV28	NA	TRBJ1-1	NA	TGTGCCAGCAGTTTATTCACTGAAGCTTTCTTT	CASSLFTEAFF
TRBV6-5	TRBD2	TRBJ2-7	once	TGTGCCAGCAGCCGTGAGGTGGGAGGGAACGAGCAGTACTTC	CASSREVGGNEQYF
TRBV7-9	NA	TRBJ1-1	NA	TGTGCCAGCAGCTCTCTCCACGTGGGCACTGAAGCTTTCTTT	CASSSLHVGTEAFF
TRBV5-1	TRBD1	TRBJ1-3	NA	TGCGCCAGCAGCTTGGGACAGGGGCTGGCTGGAAACACCATATATTTT	CASSLGQGLAGNTIYF
TRBV7-3	NA	TRBJ1-1	NA	TGTGCCAACCCCCGTCCCCCTGAAGCTTTCTTT	CANPRPPEAFF
TRBV15	NA	TRBJ2-3	NA	TGTGCCACCAGCGACCCTAGCGGCACAGATACGCAGTATTTT	CATSDPSGTDTQYF
TRBV19	NA	TRBJ1-2	NA	TGTGCCAGTAGAGCCCTACTAGACGGAAACTATGGCTACACCTTC	CASRALLDGNYGYTF
TRBV11-3	TRBD2	TRBJ2-7	many	TGTGCCAGCAAAAGCGGGGCCTTGAACGAGCAGTACTTC	CASKSGALNEQYF
TRBV11-2	TRBD1	TRBJ2-5	NA	TGTGCCAGCAGCTTAGCGGGACAGGGGGCCCAAGAGACCCAGTACTTC	CASSLAGQGAQETQYF
TRBV11-2	TRBD1	TRBJ2-2	NA	TGTGCCAGCACCTATTGGACAGGGGATTATGAGGAGCTGTTTTTT	CASTYWTGDYEELFF
TRBV18	TRBD1	TRBJ1-2	NA	TGTGCCAGCTCAACATTTGACAGGGGGCTTGGTGGCTACACCTTC	CASSTFDRGLGGYTF
TRBV11-2	NA	TRBJ1-1	NA	TGTGCCAGCAGTCCGGGCGGGATCTCTGGAGCTTTCTTT	CASSPGGISGAFF
TRBV4-2	TRBD1	TRBJ2-7	once	TGTGCCAGCAGCCAAGGATCTCCGGGACAGGGGGCTTTCTACGAGCAGTACTTC	CASSQGSPGQGAFYEQYF
TRBV6-5	TRBD2	TRBJ2-7	once	TGTGCCAGCAGTCTTACTAGCGGGAGGGCCTACGAGCAGTACTTC	CASSLTSGRAYEQYF
TRBV5-1	NA	TRBJ1-5	NA	TGCGCCAGCAGCTTGCAGGGAACTAGCAATCAGCCCCAGCATTTT	CASSLQGTSNQPQHF